The 9 T cell receptor beta chains below come from one sample, sequenced in a study of T cells in Graves' hyperthyroidism and ophthalmopathy. Amplification yielded TCR beta CDR3 regions, with RNA transcripts as the source. Carried out on the TCR CDR3, a first-round RT-PCR used the HTBI primer set. TCRdb processed the multiplex PCR reads anew with MiXCR; each CDR3 protein has one entry. Counted here are some 460,000 distinct CDR3 sequences, approximately 14% occurring once; the ten biggest clones make up 13% to 15%. Input material: blood. Every receptor here comes from a woman between 18 and 29 years old with Graves' hyperthyroidism.

This clonotype occurred many times. J is TRBJ2-5 and V is TRBV28; D gene uncertain. V was cut by 2 bases and J by 9 bases, with 19 bases left in between. Germline CDR1 reads MDHEN; CDR2 reads SYDVKM. CDR3 length: 15 residues. This CDR3 reads CASSLHTGPKVSQYF. CDR3 in DNA: TGTGCCAGCAGTTTACATACGGGCCCCAAGGTGTCCCAGTACTTC.

The chain uses TRBV20-1 and TRBJ2-5, with D unclear. This CDR3 contains 15 residues. Germline CDR1 is DFQATT and CDR2 is SNEGSKA (reference sequence). V was pared by 2 bases and J by 2 bases, with 15 bases between. CDR3 amino acids: CSARPPRGWQETQYF. CDR3 sequence (DNA): TGCAGTGCTAGACCCCCCAGAGGTTGGCAAGAGACCCAGTACTTC.

This clonotype was seen ten or more times. The chain couples TRBV3-1 to TRBJ1-4, with TRBD1 as a possible D gene (5 bases). With 8 bases removed from V and 0 bases from J, the gap between germline ends came to 22 bases. CDR3 length: 18 amino acids. Germline-derived CDR1 and CDR2 are LGHDT and YNNKEL (reference sequence). The CDR3 protein is CASRYSGREFATNEKLFF. DNA of the CDR3: TGTGCCAGCCGCTACAGTGGCAGGGAATTCGCAACTAATGAAAAACTGTTTTTT.

This clonotype was counted only a few times. This chain uses TRBV20-1 with TRBJ1-1; tentatively, D is TRBD1 (6 bases). Trimming took 3 bases from V and 1 from J, leaving 15 bases between them. The CDR3 is made up of 15 amino acids. CDR1 DFQATT and CDR2 SNEGSKA come from the germline V gene (reference sequence). The CDR3, as DNA: TGCAGTGCTAGCCGTGGGGGCCGAACGAACACTGAAGCTTTCTTT. Its translation: CSASRGGRTNTEAFF.

This clonotype has ten or more counts. This chain connects TRBV7-9 to TRBJ2-3; tentative D call: TRBD2 (5 bases). Trimming cost V 1 base and J 2 bases, with 7 bases left between them. The CDR3 runs to 14 residues. Germline V gene data show CDR1 as SEHNR and CDR2 as FQNEAQ (reference sequence). Here the CDR3 DNA reads TGTGCCAGCAGCTTAGAGGACTCCACAGATACGCAGTATTTT. Amino acids: CASSLEDSTDTQYF. The variable domain in full, completed from reference TRBV7-9 and TRBJ2-3, reads DTGVSQNPRHKITKRGQNVTFRCDPISEHNRLYWYRQTLGQGPEFLTYFQNEAQLEKSRLLSDRFSAERPKGSFSTLEIQRTEQGDSAMYLCASSLEDSTDTQYFGPGTRLTVL.

With respect to this clonotype: Being one base from a much bigger clone, this may be a read error. The V gene is TRBV29-1, the J gene TRBJ2-5; 8 bases are shared with TRBD2. After removal of 5 bases from V and 2 bases from J, the junction contained 7 bases not matched to a gene. Germline lookup yields CDR1 SQVTM and CDR2 ANQGSEA. CDR3 length: 14 residues. DNA of the CDR3: TGCAGCGTTCAGGTGACTAGCGCTCAAGAGACCCAGTACTTC. Protein sequence: CSVQVTSAQETQYF.

This clonotype was found a few times. This rearrangement joins TRBV6-4 to TRBJ1-5; 8 bases map to TRBD1. The germline CDR1 and CDR2 sequences are MRHNA and SNTAGT. The length of the CDR3 is 15 residues. Trimming at V came to 3 bases and at J to 6 bases, leaving 7 bases not matched to a gene. CDR3 residues: CASSEQTGDSQPQHF. For the CDR3, the DNA is TGTGCCAGCAGTGAGCAGACAGGGGATAGTCAGCCCCAGCATTTT.

This clonotype was picked up many times. This sequence joins TRBV7-3 and TRBJ1-2, with TRBD1 identical over 7 bases. The CDR3 is 13 residues long. After removal of 5 bases from V and 4 bases from J, the junction contained 4 bases not matched to a gene. CDR1 is SGHTA and CDR2 is FQGTGA in the germline V gene. CDR3 in DNA: TGTGCCAGCAGCACCCGACAGGGCTATGGCTACACCTTC. Its protein product is CASSTRQGYGYTF.

This clonotype was counted many times. The rearrangement joins TRBV12-3 or TRBV12-4 to TRBJ2-3; TRBD2 matches at 9 bases. This CDR3 spans 22 amino acids. V lost 6 bases to trimming and J lost 4 bases; unmatched junction nucleotides: 29. The CDR3 spells CASSARLAVIIAGGVVSDTQYF. In nucleotides, the CDR3 is TGTGCCAGCAGCGCCAGACTAGCGGTTATCATCGCCGGGGGTGTTGTTTCAGATACGCAGTATTTT.